Below, 30 T cell receptor beta chains from the same sample are listed, as sequenced in a study of T cell clonotyping in hematopoietic cell transplantation. Profiled with immunoSEQ multiplex PCR; TCRdb holds only in-frame clones, not every one. The sample has about 19,000 clones; 86% are singletons. Sample time point: recipient sample about 28 days before transplant, after cytoreduction. Sequenced material: peripheral blood mononuclear cells, taken before stem cell transplant. Receptors were obtained from a man between 45 and 60 years old with acute myeloid leukemia. Some clones in this sample may be carry-over from other donors' samples.

The chain combines TRBV29-1 with TRBJ1-1, with TRBD1 matching 10 bases. Germline CDR1 and CDR2: SQVTM and ANQGSEA. The trim removed 3 bases at V and 11 bases at J, leaving 9 bases unmatched. The CDR3 is made up of 13 amino acids. The CDR3 loop is CSVETTGGMAAFF. CDR3 coding DNA: TGCAGCGTTGAGACGACAGGGGGCATGGCGGCTTTCTTT.

This clone was counted a single time. At one boundary the junction diverges from the germline segment, which might be a read error. The chain is built from TRBV11-3 and TRBJ2-7; 9 positions agree with TRBD1. CDR3 length: 13 residues. Looked up from germline, CDR1 is SGHNT and CDR2 is YENEEA. CDR3 sequence reads: CASSRDREYGQYF. DNA of the CDR3: TGTGCCAGCAGCCGGGACAGGGAGTACGGGCAGTACTTC.

This clone is classed as medium-sized. The rearrangement links TRBV7-9 to TRBJ1-5; the match to TRBD1 covers 10 bases. This CDR3 is 15 amino acids long. Germline V gene lookup returns CDR1 SEHNR and CDR2 FQNEAQ (reference sequence). V was clipped by 5 bases and J by 2 bases; unmatched bases: 3. CDR3 in amino acids: CASSRQGAGNQPQHF. The CDR3 coding sequence is TGTGCCAGCAGCAGACAGGGGGCAGGCAATCAGCCCCAGCATTTT.

The V call is TRBV11-2, the J call TRBJ2-7, with TRBD2 as a possible D gene (5 bases). Germline V gene data show CDR1 as SGHAT and CDR2 as FQNNGV. Between the trimmed V and J ends, which lost 0 bases and 4 bases, there was a span of 10 bases. CDR3 length: 14 residues. CDR3 amino acids: CASSLDFEGYEQYF. In nucleotides, the CDR3 is TGTGCCAGCAGCTTAGATTTTGAGGGATACGAGCAGTACTTC.

The DNA of the CDR3 is TGTGCCAGCAGCCCAAGGGGGCGACTCATGAACACTGAAGCTTTCTTT. It specifies CASSPRGRLMNTEAFF. The chain carries TRBV4-2 and TRBJ1-1, with 7 bases lining up with TRBD1. V shed 4 bases and J 0 bases; nucleotides not matched to a gene: 8. Looked up from germline, CDR1 is LGHNA and CDR2 is YNFKEQ. The CDR3 sequence is 16 residues long.

This clone was seen once. This chain connects TRBV6-5 to TRBJ1-2; D not certain. Germline lookup yields CDR1 MNHEY and CDR2 SVGAGI. The CDR3 runs 14 residues. V shed 8 bases and J shed 2 bases, with 15 bases lying between them. CDR3 DNA: TGTGCCAGCGCAAAGGACGGAGTAAACTATGGCTACACCTTC. Its protein product is CASAKDGVNYGYTF.

The chain joins TRBV5-4 to TRBJ2-7; 11 bases fit TRBD1. With 4 bases clipped from V and 3 bases from J, the junction kept 9 bases outside the gene matches. The germline gives CDR1 SGHNT, CDR2 YYREEE (reference sequence). This CDR3 spans 16 amino acids. CDR3 sequence reads: CASSPGGTGGNYEQYF. The CDR3, as DNA: TGTGCCAGCAGCCCCGGCGGGACAGGGGGGAACTACGAGCAGTACTTC.

This clone was counted only a few times. The genes are TRBV6-1 and TRBJ2-1, with D hard to call. Trimming cost V 7 bases and J 6 bases, with 16 bases left between them. Per germline, CDR1 MNHNS and CDR2 SASEGT. This CDR3 is 14 amino acids long. Here the CDR3 reads CASTPDEVPNEQFF. The CDR3 coding sequence is TGTGCCAGCACCCCCGACGAGGTACCCAATGAGCAGTTCTTC.

This chain joins TRBV19 and TRBJ2-2, with D tentatively TRBD1 (5 bases). Per germline, CDR1 LNHDA and CDR2 SQIVND (reference sequence). CDR3 length equals 14 residues. The V end lost 6 bases, the J end lost 6 bases, and 14 bases lay between the germline ends. The DNA of the CDR3 is TGTGCCAGTAGACTGGCAGGGAAGGCCGGGGAGCTGTTTTTT. The encoded protein is CASRLAGKAGELFF.

The V call is TRBV19, the J call TRBJ1-6, with unresolved D. V lost 1 base, J lost 9 bases, and 19 bases lay in between. CDR3 length: 17 amino acids. Germline V gene lookup returns CDR1 LNHDA and CDR2 SQIVND (reference sequence). The DNA for the CDR3 is TGTGCCAGTAGTATAGCCCTGGGCCAACGAGTCGGTTCACCCCTCCACTTT. Translating it yields CASSIALGQRVGSPLHF.

The V gene is TRBV6-5, the J gene TRBJ1-1; D is ambiguous. Germline V gene lookup returns CDR1 MNHEY and CDR2 SVGAGI. The CDR3 extends over 14 amino acids. V gave up 0 bases and J gave up 2 bases, with 7 bases separating them. The DNA of the CDR3 is TGTGCCAGCAGTTACTCGGGTGAAAACACTGAAGCTTTCTTT. Residues: CASSYSGENTEAFF.

There are a few counts of this clone. The chain uses TRBV28 and TRBJ1-2; D remains ambiguous. The CDR3 runs 13 residues. Germline V gene data show CDR1 as MDHEN and CDR2 as SYDVKM. With 8 bases removed from V and 4 bases from J, the gap between germline ends came to 14 bases. The CDR3 DNA is TGTGCCAGCGGCCCCCGGGGAGGCTATGGCTACACCTTC. It is translated as CASGPRGGYGYTF.

There are a few counts of this clone. The chain links TRBV6-1 to TRBJ1-2; perhaps TRBD1 as D (5 bases). Trimming removed 6 bases from V and 5 bases from J, with 22 bases in between. The germline V gene has CDR1 MNHNS and CDR2 SASEGT. This CDR3 spans 16 amino acids. The CDR3 coding sequence is TGTGCCAGCAGCGAACTCAGCTACCGGGACTATTATGGCTACACCTTC. It yields the protein CASSELSYRDYYGYTF.

The chain is built from TRBV4-1 and TRBJ1-4, with D unclear. Germline V gives CDR1 MGHRA, CDR2 YSYEKL. The V and J ends lost 4 bases and 7 bases respectively, with 19 bases between them. CDR3 length: 16 residues. CDR3 region: CASSLEPAGFGEKLFF. The CDR3 nucleotides are TGCGCCAGCAGCCTCGAGCCGGCGGGGTTTGGTGAAAAACTGTTTTTT.

This chain connects TRBV4-1 to TRBJ2-7; unclear D gene. The V gene's germline CDR1 is MGHRA and CDR2 YSYEKL. Trimming took off 0 bases at V and 1 base at J, with 10 bases between the two ends. CDR3 length: 15 residues. CDR3 in amino acids: CASSQEVTDSYEQYF. The CDR3 nucleotides are TGCGCCAGCAGCCAAGAAGTCACAGATTCCTACGAGCAGTACTTC.

The CDR3 DNA is TGTGCCAGCAGCTTAGCGGCAGCGGTCATGGGGGCTTTCTTT. Translation: CASSLAAAVMGAFF. The rearrangement joins TRBV7-9 to TRBJ1-1; D unresolved. CDR1 and CDR2 from the germline V gene are SEHNR and FQNEAQ (reference sequence). The length of the CDR3 is 14 residues. V lost 0 bases to trimming and J lost 11 bases, with 16 bases between them.

The chain is built from TRBV4-1 and TRBJ2-6; D uncertain. The CDR3 covers 17 residues. Germline-derived CDR1 and CDR2 are MGHRA and YSYEKL. V lost 4 bases and J lost 3, with 16 bases in between. CDR3 coding DNA: TGCGCCAGCAGCCTCCGGGCCTCTCTTGGTGGGGCCAACGTCCTGACTTTC. This translates into CASSLRASLGGANVLTF.

The rearrangement joins TRBV9 to TRBJ2-3; 8 bases match TRBD1. CDR1 is SGDLS and CDR2 is YYNGEE in the germline V gene. The CDR3 runs 16 residues. After removal of 0 bases from V and 2 bases from J, the junction contained 5 bases not matched to a gene. CDR3 DNA sequence: TGTGCCAGCAGCGTAGCCCGGACAGGGACCACAGATACGCAGTATTTT. Residues: CASSVARTGTTDTQYF.

This rearrangement joins TRBV5-1 to TRBJ1-2, with TRBD1 matching 7 bases. Per the germline V gene, CDR1 is SGHRS and CDR2 is YFSETQ. V lost 3 bases and J lost 4; bases outside the gene matches: 12. The CDR3 extends over 16 amino acids. The CDR3 DNA is TGCGCCAGCAGCTCCGGAGGCAGGGACAGAGGCTATGGCTACACCTTC. It encodes CASSSGGRDRGYGYTF.

The chain carries TRBV19 and TRBJ1-5; 7 bases match TRBD1. CDR3 length: 15 residues. Unmatched junction bases numbered 6, after V lost 7 bases and J lost 0 bases. Looked up from germline, CDR1 is LNHDA and CDR2 is SQIVND (reference sequence). CDR3 in amino acids: CASNKGADSNQPQHF. DNA for the CDR3: TGTGCCAGTAATAAGGGGGCAGATAGCAATCAGCCCCAGCATTTT.

The CDR3 DNA sequence: TGTGCCACCAGCTCCGGGACAGACACCGGGGAGCTGTTTTTT. The encoded protein is CATSSGTDTGELFF. The chain couples TRBV15 to TRBJ2-2; 7 bases fit TRBD1. Germline-derived CDR1 and CDR2 are LNHNV and YYDKDF (reference sequence). J lost 3 bases, V lost 5 bases, and 3 bases had no gene match. The CDR3 runs 14 residues.

This clone was detected only once. V is TRBV10-1 and J is TRBJ2-4; tentative D call: TRBD2 (7 bases). The CDR3 sequence is 19 residues long. Trimming left V 2 bases short and J 9 bases short, with 29 bases between. Germline V gives CDR1 WNHNN, CDR2 SYGVQD (reference sequence). The CDR3 region is CASSEPRKGGYHPVGIQYF. In DNA, the CDR3 is TGCGCCAGCAGTGAGCCACGAAAGGGGGGGTACCACCCCGTAGGCATTCAGTACTTC.

The chain uses TRBV21-1 and TRBJ1-4; TRBD1 reflects the table's D call only, with no check against the DNA. TRBV21-1 is marked as a pseudogene. The CDR3 covers 15 residues. This CDR3 reads CASSKGTGGKEKLFF. Written as DNA, the CDR3 is TGTGCCAGCAGCAAAGGGACAGGGGGGAAAGAAAAACTGTTTTTT.

This chain connects TRBV20-1 to TRBJ2-7; D not certain. This CDR3 contains 10 residues. The germline gives CDR1 DFQATT, CDR2 SNEGSKA (reference sequence). The V and J ends lost 6 bases and 5 bases respectively, with 8 bases between them. The CDR3 bases are TGCAGTGCAGGGATGGACGAGCAGTACTTC. It yields the protein CSAGMDEQYF.

The DNA for the CDR3 is TGTGCCAGTAGTATGAATCTAGCCTACGAGCAGTACTTC. Translated: CASSMNLAYEQYF. The rearrangement links TRBV19 to TRBJ2-7; D not certain. CDR1 is LNHDA, CDR2 SQIVND, per germline (reference sequence). V dropped 3 bases and J dropped 2 bases, with 8 bases sitting between them. The CDR3 spans 13 residues.

V usage is TRBV7-2 and J usage is TRBJ1-1; D not resolved. V dropped 1 base and J dropped 6 bases, with 3 bases sitting between them. The CDR3 length is 11 residues. From germline, CDR1 is SGHTA and CDR2 FQGNSA. This CDR3 reads CASSLGSEAFF. The CDR3 DNA is TGTGCCAGCAGCTTAGGGTCTGAAGCTTTCTTT.

This chain joins TRBV7-9 and TRBJ1-4, with D perhaps matching TRBD1 (5 bases). The V end was cut by 5 bases, the J end by 5 bases, with 18 bases between. CDR3 length: 16 residues. Germline V gene lookup returns CDR1 SEHNR and CDR2 FQNEAQ (reference sequence). CDR3 sequence reads: CASSRRTGTANEKLFF. Here the CDR3 DNA reads TGTGCCAGCAGCCGACGGACCGGGACGGCAAATGAAAAACTGTTTTTT.

The gene calls are TRBV5-8 and TRBJ2-5, with unresolved D. Germline V gives CDR1 SGHTS, CDR2 YDEGEE. CDR3 length equals 16 residues. Between the trimmed V and J ends, which lost 0 bases and 2 bases, there was a span of 14 bases. CDR3 region: CASSLVLGSDQETQYF. CDR3 nucleotides: TGTGCCAGCAGCTTGGTTCTAGGGTCAGATCAAGAGACCCAGTACTTC.

V and J are TRBV19 and TRBJ1-2, with 7 bases that match TRBD1. Looked up from germline, CDR1 is LNHDA and CDR2 is SQIVND (reference sequence). V shed 9 bases, J shed 3 bases, and the junction held 13 bases outside the gene matches. There are 15 residues in the CDR3. CDR3 amino acids: CASATRDSFYYGYTF. CDR3 coding DNA: TGTGCCAGCGCGACTCGGGACAGCTTCTACTATGGCTACACCTTC.

The chain is built from TRBV28 and TRBJ1-4, with 7 positions matching TRBD1. CDR3 size: 17 residues. The V and J ends lost 5 bases and 0 bases, in that order; junction bases with no gene match: 9. CDR1 and CDR2 (germline): MDHEN, SYDVKM. CDR3: CASSGHEGATTNEKLFF. The CDR3 DNA follows: TGTGCCAGCAGTGGCCACGAGGGGGCCACAACTAATGAAAAACTGTTTTTT.